This T cell receptor beta chain was identified during a study of CD4+ T cells in melanoma. Libraries were prepared by immunoSEQ multiplex PCR; TCRdb keeps only in-frame clonotypes and omits some of them. The sample yields around 110,000 clones, 92% seen once. V lost 5 bases to trimming and J lost 3 bases; unmatched junction nucleotides: 6. This CDR3 region has 14 residues. Germline loops: CDR1 SEHNR, CDR2 FQNEAQ (reference sequence). V gene TRBV7-9 combines with J gene TRBJ2-7; TRBD2 matches 8 bases. This receptor was taken from a human donor with melanoma. The sequenced material came from peripheral blood. The CDR3 DNA sequence: TGTGCCAGCAGCCGGGAGGGGAGCGGCTACGAGCAGTACTTC. It yields the protein CASSREGSGYEQYF.